This T cell receptor (beta chain) came from a study of blood T cell repertoires in COVID-19. Study information: Spain, Italy and the United States supplied samples that represented acute and convalescent COVID-19. Sources were T cells, B-cell-depleted T cells, or PBMCs; the material itself was cDNA or gDNA.

Per the authors' pipeline: Cell counts per sample came from amplifying reference gene primers. The assay was immunoSEQ multiplex PCR, and TCRdb's table has in-frame clones only and misses some. That table furnishes V, J and clone size, whereas the DNA furnished D and trimming. The sample lists roughly 140,000 clones; about 79% were seen once. J was trimmed by 6 bases and V by 4 bases; bases with no gene match: 7. CDR3 length: 14 amino acids. Germline V gene sequence: CDR1 SNHLY, CDR2 FYNNEI. The chain couples TRBV2 to TRBJ1-2; 8 bases line up with TRBD1. The source material was peripheral blood. This clonotype was obtained from a woman between 45 and 60 years old in a cohort sampled during active or convalescent COVID-19. Here the CDR3 DNA reads TGTGCCAGCAGTGTTAACAGGGGGGGGAATGGCTACACCTTC. Translating it yields CASSVNRGGNGYTF.